This T cell receptor (beta chain) was captured in a study of blood T cell repertoires in COVID-19. Measured with immunoSEQ multiplex PCR; TCRdb has only the in-frame clones, and not every one. The profile shows about 290,000 clones, around 86% of them singletons. Germline V gives CDR1 MNHEY, CDR2 SVGAGI. V lost 6 bases and J 7 bases, leaving 7 bases between the germline ends. This CDR3 has 12 amino acids. This chain links TRBV6-5 with TRBJ1-6, with D unclear. This receptor was identified in a woman aged 40 to 49 who had recovered from COVID-19. Sequencing used PBMCs or T cells enriched from blood (not recorded which). This CDR3 reads CASRSLNSPLHF. The CDR3 DNA reads as TGTGCCAGCAGAAGCCTCAATTCACCCCTCCACTTT.